This TCR beta chain stems from a study of T-cell memory formation after mild COVID-19. Study context: In these data, TCR clusters were largely donor specific. Findings of the study overall: Contracting clones localized mainly to CM and EM when CD4+ and mainly to EMRA when CD8+.

Libraries for TCRalpha and TCRbeta carried sample barcodes and unique molecular identifiers via 5'RACE. TCRdb re-derived calls from the 5' RACE reads in MiXCR, one entry per CDR3 protein. Among about 350,000 distinct CDR3 sequences, 25% to 30% were seen once, and the ten largest hold 13%. CDR1 and CDR2 (germline): MGHRA, YSYEKL. V gave up 6 bases and J gave up 3 bases; unmatched junction bases: 7. The CDR3 has 14 amino acids. This clonotype showed up just a few times. Its antigen is as yet unknown. V and J are TRBV4-1 and TRBJ2-7; 8 bases align to TRBD1. This sequence originates from an adult woman who had mild COVID-19 (a few samples of this study predate the infection). Cell type and time point are not known. Source material: PBMCs or a T cell subset sorted from them (not recorded which). The CDR3 DNA reads TGCGCCAGCAGTCCGGGACAGGCGAACTACGAGCAGTACTTC. It encodes CASSPGQANYEQYF.